This record concerns one T cell receptor (beta chain) sequence. This CDR3 has 12 residues. CDR1 SGHRS and CDR2 YFSETQ come from the germline V gene. Trimming took off 7 bases at V and 5 bases at J, with 12 bases between the two ends. This specimen comes from a study of blood T cell repertoires in COVID-19. About the study: Some COVID-19 samples were acute and others convalescent; all came from the United States, Italy and Spain. Sample material is recorded as cDNA or gDNA derived from T cells, B-cell-depleted T cells, or PBMCs.

Authors' data handling: Estimation of nucleated cell counts relied on the amplification of reference gene primers. Only in-frame clones appear in the TCRdb table, and some are missing; sequencing was by immunoSEQ multiplex PCR. V, J and clone size were drawn from that table, and D and trimming were deduced from the DNA. This table holds 270,000 or so clones, 80% to 90% found once. The clonotype was recovered from a woman aged 40 to 50 who had recovered from COVID-19. The chain uses TRBV5-1 and TRBJ2-5, with a possible D match to TRBD2 (5 bases). Sequencing used peripheral blood. The CDR3 loop reads CASREGRETQYF. DNA for the CDR3: TGCGCCAGCCGAGAGGGCAGGGAGACCCAGTACTTC.